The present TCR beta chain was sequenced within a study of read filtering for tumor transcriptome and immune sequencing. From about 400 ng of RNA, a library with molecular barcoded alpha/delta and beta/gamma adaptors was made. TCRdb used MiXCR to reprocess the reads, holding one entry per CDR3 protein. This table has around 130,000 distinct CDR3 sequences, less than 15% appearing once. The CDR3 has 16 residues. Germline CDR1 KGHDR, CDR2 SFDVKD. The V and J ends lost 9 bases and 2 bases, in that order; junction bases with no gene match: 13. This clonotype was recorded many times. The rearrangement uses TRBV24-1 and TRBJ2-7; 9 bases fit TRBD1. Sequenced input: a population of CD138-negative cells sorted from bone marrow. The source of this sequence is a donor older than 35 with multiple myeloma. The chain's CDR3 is CATPPARTGETYEQYF. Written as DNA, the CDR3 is TGTGCCACCCCCCCGGCCCGGACAGGGGAGACCTACGAGCAGTACTTC.